This passage covers 25 T cell receptor beta chains from one sample sequenced in a study of tumor and adjacent non-tumor tissue in lung cancer. A modified ARM-PCR protocol with three rounds of nested PCR amplified TCRbeta. TCRdb reanalysed the multiplex PCR reads using MiXCR and keeps one entry per CDR3 protein. The sample lists some 84,000 distinct CDR3 sequences, approximately 57% occurring once. No cell sorting was done before RNA was extracted from the tissue. Sequenced material: lung tumor tissue. These receptors were taken from a man between 65 and 79 years old with non-small cell lung cancer.

This chain uses TRBV20-1 with TRBJ2-3; TRBD1 might be the D (5 bases). CDR3 length equals 11 residues. The germline V gene encodes CDR1 DFQATT and CDR2 SNEGSKA (reference sequence). The CDR3 sequence is CSKGFADMLYF. CDR3 nucleotide sequence: TGCAGCAAGGGGTTCGCAGATATGCTGTATTTT.

The chain uses TRBV10-3 and TRBJ1-1; 9 bases agree with TRBD1. The length of the CDR3 is 16 residues. Germline V CDR1 and CDR2: ENHRY, SYGVKD. The CDR3 protein is CEIRTTTGGMNTEAFF. The CDR3 DNA reads as TGTGAGATCAGGACTACGACAGGGGGGATGAACACTGAAGCTTTCTTT.

This clonotype turned up a few times. Lacking the conserved final phenylalanine or tryptophan, this CDR3 likely reflects a read error. The gene calls are TRBV6-9 and TRBJ2-5; possible D gene TRBD2, 5 bases. This CDR3 has 16 amino acids. Germline CDR1 is MNHGY and CDR2 is SVAAGI. In DNA form, the CDR3 reads TGTGCCAGCAGCCTAAGGGAAGGGCCAGATTGGGAGACACAGTACCTC. Its translation is CASSLREGPDWETQYL.

Of note for this clonotype: One junction end does not reproduce the germline sequence, and a read error may be involved. J is TRBJ2-2 and V is TRBV11-2; D is perhaps TRBD2 (5 bases). Germline V gene sequence: CDR1 SGHAT, CDR2 FQNNGV. The CDR3 covers 15 residues. This chain's CDR3 is CPSRSEAVAAAELFF. DNA for the CDR3: TGTCCCAGCCGCTCAGAAGCGGTTGCGGCCGCGGAGCTGTTTTTT. Drawing the rest from reference TRBV11-2 and TRBJ2-2, the complete variable domain is EAGVAQSPRYKIIEKRQSVAFWCNPISGHATLYWYQQILGQGPKLLIQFQNNGVVDDSQLPKDRFSAERLKGVDSTLKIQPAKLEDSAVYLCPSRSEAVAAAELFFGEGSRLTVL.

V usage is TRBV28 and J usage is TRBJ1-1, with a possible D match to TRBD1 (5 bases). The CDR3 runs to 15 residues. Germline CDR1 reads MDHEN; CDR2 reads SYDVKM. CDR3 nucleotides: TGTACTAGCAGCTCCGGAGGGGAAGGGAACACTGAAGCTTTCTTT. Amino acid sequence: CTSSSGGEGNTEAFF.

In regard to this clonotype: Because the CDR3 is missing its conserved closing phenylalanine or tryptophan, this is likely a read error. The V call is TRBV29-1, the J call TRBJ1-4, with unresolved D. Germline V gene lookup returns CDR1 SQVTM and CDR2 ANQGSEA. The CDR3 is 13 amino acids. CDR3 region: CNARNLFNEKLFS. In nucleotides, the CDR3 is TGCAACGCTCGAAATCTCTTTAATGAAAAACTGTTTTCT.

This clonotype was counted only a few times. The chain uses TRBV2 and TRBJ2-2, with TRBD1 as a possible D gene (5 bases). This CDR3 has 15 residues. CDR1 is SNHLY and CDR2 is FYNNEI in the germline V gene. V lost 2 bases, J lost 6 bases, and 13 bases lay in between. This CDR3 is CASSETQGLAGELFF. CDR3 bases: TGTGCCAGCAGTGAAACCCAGGGCCTGGCCGGGGAGCTGTTTTTT.

This sequence joins TRBV6-1 and TRBJ2-3; TRBD1 might be the D (5 bases). The CDR3 runs 16 residues. The germline CDR1 and CDR2 sequences are MNHNS and SASEGT. The chain's CDR3 is CISSPRGHRGRDTQYF. The CDR3 nucleotides read TGTATCAGCAGCCCTAGGGGTCACCGTGGTAGAGATACGCAGTATTTT.

A remark on this clonotype: Mismatch with germline at one junction end may stem from a read error. This chain joins TRBV11-2 and TRBJ2-2, with 7 bases lining up with TRBD1. CDR3 size: 15 residues. Per the germline V gene, CDR1 is SGHAT and CDR2 is FQNNGV. CDR3 sequence: CDSILGRGRTGEMFF. The CDR3 DNA reads TGTGACAGCATCTTAGGCAGGGGGAGAACCGGGGAAATGTTTTTT.

As concerns this clonotype: At one of its ends the junction is not consistent with the germline gene, which may arise from a read error. The DNA of the CDR3 is TGCAGTGTTGGCGGGGGCAACAACGGGGAGCTGTTTTTT. Encoded protein: CSVGGGNNGELFF. The J gene is TRBJ2-2, the V gene TRBV29-1; TRBD2 is a possible D gene (7 bases). The germline gives CDR1 SQVTM, CDR2 ANQGSEA. CDR3 length: 13 amino acids.

In this sample, this clonotype turned up a few times. Since a much larger clone is just one base distant, this may be a read error. The V call is TRBV12-3 or TRBV12-4, the J call TRBJ2-7, with TRBD1 matching 7 bases. This CDR3 comprises 15 residues. The CDR3 here is CVSTRTRDSSYEQYF. The CDR3, as DNA: TGTGTCAGCACCAGAACCCGGGACAGCTCCTACGAGCAGTACTTC.

As regards this clonotype: Its ends do not fully match the called genes, so a read error is possible. V and J are TRBV28 and TRBJ1-4, with D perhaps matching TRBD1 (6 bases). The germline V gene has CDR1 MDHEN and CDR2 SYDVKM. The CDR3 length is 17 residues. CDR3 in DNA: TGTGCCAGCGGTTTATTAGCCAGGACAGCCCATAATGAAAAACTGTTTTTT. Protein product: CASGLLARTAHNEKLFF. Full variable domain (rest looked up from reference TRBV28 and TRBJ1-4): DVKVTQSSRYLVKRTGEKVFLECVQDMDHENMFWYRQDPGLGLRLIYFSYDVKMKEKGDIPEGYSVSREKKERFSLILESASTNQTSMYLCASGLLARTAHNEKLFFGSGTQLSVL.

Remarks on this clonotype: The missing conserved phenylalanine or tryptophan at the end of this CDR3 makes a read error likely. This chain connects TRBV4-1 to TRBJ2-2, with a weak D call TRBD1 (6 bases). This CDR3 spans 16 amino acids. V lost 7 bases and J lost 0, with 15 bases in between. Per germline, CDR1 MGHRA and CDR2 YSYEKL. CDR3 protein: CASTQAGTPNTGELFL. CDR3 coding DNA: TGCGCCAGCACCCAGGCCGGGACACCGAACACCGGGGAGCTGTTTTTA.

This clonotype has just one count. At one of its ends the junction is not consistent with the germline gene, which may arise from a read error. The chain carries TRBV4-2 and TRBJ2-5, with unresolved D. CDR3 length: 13 residues. In germline, CDR1 is LGHNA, CDR2 YNFKEQ. Here the CDR3 DNA reads TGTGCCGGCAGCCAATCCCTTGGAGAGACCCAGTACTTC. It codes for CAGSQSLGETQYF.

Comment on this clonotype: At one end the junction does not follow the germline gene, possibly because of a read error. The V gene is TRBV11-3, the J gene TRBJ2-2; tentatively, D is TRBD1 (6 bases). The CDR3 consists of 14 residues. In germline, CDR1 is SGHNT, CDR2 YENEEA. In DNA, the CDR3 is TGCGCCGGCAGCCAACAGGGGAACACCGGGGAGCTGTTTTTT. It is translated as CAGSQQGNTGELFF.

On this clonotype: A read error may account for a junction end that differs from germline. The rearrangement uses TRBV4-2 and TRBJ2-4; D may be TRBD2 (6 bases). The germline CDR1 and CDR2 sequences are LGHNA and YNFKEQ. The CDR3 spans 14 residues. CDR3 DNA: TGTACCAGCAGCCAACGTTGGAGGGGAGACATTCAGTACTTC. This codes for CTSSQRWRGDIQYF.

Of note for this clonotype: Because the CDR3 is missing its conserved closing phenylalanine or tryptophan, this is likely a read error. The chain joins TRBV28 to TRBJ2-1; 7 bases line up with TRBD2. Germline assignment: CDR1 MDHEN and CDR2 SYDVKM. The CDR3 spans 16 residues. The CDR3 is CVSGTTGGGALNEQFL. The CDR3 DNA sequence: TGTGTCAGCGGGACCACGGGGGGAGGAGCTTTAAATGAGCAGTTCTTA.

This clonotype was picked up many times. The rearrangement uses TRBV6-6 and TRBJ2-3; TRBD2 agrees at 7 bases. The germline CDR1 and CDR2 sequences are MNHNY and SVGAGI (reference sequence). The CDR3 contains 15 residues. After removal of 4 bases from V and 1 base from J, the junction contained 5 bases not matched to a gene. The CDR3 sequence: CASSLSGMGTDTQYF. The CDR3 DNA sequence: TGTGCCAGCAGTTTAAGCGGGATGGGCACAGATACGCAGTATTTT.

This sequence joins TRBV11-2 and TRBJ2-1; D not certain. The germline gives CDR1 SGHAT, CDR2 FQNNGV. This CDR3 has 15 amino acids. V was trimmed by 4 bases and J by 4 bases, leaving 14 bases between them. This CDR3 reads CASSSRGTRYNEQFF. CDR3 in DNA: TGTGCCAGCAGCTCGCGTGGAACGCGATACAATGAGCAGTTCTTC.

A word on this clonotype: One end of the junction is discordant with germline, which a read error may explain. The chain couples TRBV11-2 to TRBJ2-3; possibly TRBD2 for D (5 bases). Looked up from germline, CDR1 is SGHAT and CDR2 is FQNNGV. The CDR3 sequence is 14 residues long. The CDR3 DNA sequence: TGTACCAGCAGTCCTAGCCATAGCACAGATACACAGTATTTT. Its protein is CTSSPSHSTDTQYF.

Points on this clonotype: A read error may produce the germline difference seen at one junction end. The chain has TRBV7-9 and TRBJ1-5; no clear D gene. The V gene's germline CDR1 is SEHNR and CDR2 FQNEAQ (reference sequence). The CDR3 sequence is 13 residues long. This CDR3 is CASSLGENQPQHF. CDR3 nucleotides: TGTGCCAGCAGTTTAGGAGAGAATCAGCCCCAGCATTTT.

As regards this clonotype: At one end the junction does not follow the germline gene, possibly because of a read error. CDR3 nucleotides: TGTGCCATCAGCGAGTCACCTGGATTTCGGCCCCAGCATTTT. Amino acids: CAISESPGFRPQHF. The chain employs TRBV10-3 and TRBJ1-5; D is unclear. This CDR3 is 14 amino acids long. Looked up from germline, CDR1 is ENHRY and CDR2 is SYGVKD.

Note on this clonotype: A much larger clone lies one base from this, so it may be a read error. Likely a read error: the CDR3 ends without its conserved phenylalanine or tryptophan. The chain carries TRBV28 and TRBJ2-7, with a possible D match to TRBD1 (6 bases). The V end lost 5 bases, the J end lost 6 bases, and 14 bases lay between the germline ends. This CDR3 is 13 amino acids long. CDR1 is MDHEN and CDR2 is SYDVKM in the germline V gene. The CDR3 reads CASSQRATGEQYI. DNA for the CDR3: TGTGCCAGCAGTCAAAGGGCGACAGGCGAGCAGTACATC.

With respect to this clonotype: One base away lies a much larger clone, so this may be a sequencing read error. This chain links TRBV20-1 with TRBJ1-4, with TRBD1 matching 10 bases. Germline V gene data show CDR1 as DFQATT and CDR2 as SNEGSKA (reference sequence). The CDR3 length is 14 residues. This CDR3 reads CSDRLGQGEEKLFF. CDR3 sequence (DNA): TGCAGTGATAGACTCGGACAGGGGGAAGAAAAACTGTTTTTT.

There are a few counts of this clonotype. V is TRBV5-1 and J is TRBJ2-7; D is unclear. The V and J ends lost 1 base and 5 bases respectively, with 10 bases between them. The length of the CDR3 is 13 residues. Germline CDR1 and CDR2: SGHRS and YFSETQ. CDR3 coding DNA: TGCGCCAGCAGCTTGCTGGAAAACCACGAGCAGTACTTC. Translated, it gives CASSLLENHEQYF.